This TCR beta chain is from a study of blood T cell repertoires in COVID-19. About the study: Whether acute or convalescent, the COVID-19 samples came from the United States, Italy and Spain. Sources were T cells, B-cell-depleted T cells, or PBMCs; the material itself was cDNA or gDNA.

This clone turned up a few times. In the source study's methods: How many nucleated cells were present was estimated from reference gene primer amplification. Sequencing was performed with immunoSEQ multiplex PCR; in TCRdb, only in-frame clones are kept and a portion is missing. Clone size and the V and J calls come from that table; the DNA yielded D and trimming. The table has about 120,000 clones, around 68% seen once. The CDR3 runs 14 residues. Germline loops: CDR1 SNHLY, CDR2 FYNNEI. V shed 1 base, J shed 8 bases, and the junction held 6 bases outside the gene matches. Sequencing was done on a sample of peripheral blood. V gene TRBV2 combines with J gene TRBJ1-2; 8 nucleotides match TRBD1. This receptor was identified in a woman in her sixties with acute or convalescent COVID-19. CDR3 amino acids: CASSEVQGARGYTF. CDR3 DNA sequence: TGTGCCAGCAGTGAAGTTCAGGGGGCGCGGGGCTACACCTTC.